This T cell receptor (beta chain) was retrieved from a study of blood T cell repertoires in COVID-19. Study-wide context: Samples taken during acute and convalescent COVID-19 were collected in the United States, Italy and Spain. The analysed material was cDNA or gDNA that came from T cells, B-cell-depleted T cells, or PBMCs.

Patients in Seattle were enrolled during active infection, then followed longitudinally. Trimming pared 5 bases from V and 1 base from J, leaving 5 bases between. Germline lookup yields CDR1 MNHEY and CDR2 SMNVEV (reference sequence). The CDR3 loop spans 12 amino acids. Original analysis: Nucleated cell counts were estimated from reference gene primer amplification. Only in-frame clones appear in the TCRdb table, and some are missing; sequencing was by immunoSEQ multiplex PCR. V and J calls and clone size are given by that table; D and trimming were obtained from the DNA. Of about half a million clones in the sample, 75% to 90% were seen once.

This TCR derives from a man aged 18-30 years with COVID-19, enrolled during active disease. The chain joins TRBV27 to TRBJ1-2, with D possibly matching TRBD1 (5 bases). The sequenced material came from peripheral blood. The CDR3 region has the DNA TGTGCCAGCAGTCAGGGTAACTATGGCTACACCTTC. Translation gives CASSQGNYGYTF.